The rows below give T cell receptor beta chains drawn from one sample of a study of beta chain features in type 1 diabetes. Repertoires were generated with immunoSEQ multiplex PCR, while TCRdb's copy carries only in-frame clones and drops some. The sample has about 320,000 clones, less than 15% seen once. Input material: central memory CD4+ T cells from blood. These receptors were taken from a man aged 25-45 years in good health. CDR3s leave out the opening cysteine and the closing phenylalanine or tryptophan. Fields, in order: V gene, CDR3 protein.

V: TRBV11-3; CDR3: ASSPGQGADAF
V: TRBV7-9; CDR3: ASISDGTGGGTDTQY
V: TRBV30; CDR3: AWSVGVNYGYT
V: TRBV27; CDR3: ASSLSHRKGYGYT
V: TRBV21-1; CDR3: ASSKGGNIQY
V: TRBV10-3; CDR3: ASMPGARETQY
V: TRBV19; CDR3: ASSLEGESQH
V: TRBV4-3; CDR3: ASSPETSGANVLT
V: TRBV6-6; CDR3: ATGTESGNTIY
V: TRBV27; CDR3: ASSFGSLYEQY
V: TRBV27; CDR3: ASISVGEAF
V: TRBV7-3; CDR3: ASSPTSGRGTYNEQF
V: TRBV11-2; CDR3: ASSPGLAGSGELF
V: TRBV9; CDR3: ASSVDSGTQY
V: TRBV5-1; CDR3: ASSLVGGTSYNEQF
V: TRBV7-6; CDR3: ASSLEQNYGYT
V: TRBV5-6; CDR3: ASSLRVDSYNEQF
V: TRBV10-3; CDR3: AISTKGQITGELF
V: TRBV4-3; CDR3: ASSQEVNTEAF
V: TRBV10-3; CDR3: ALRRGLDTDTQY
V: TRBV19; CDR3: ASRNQNPTGEQF
V: TRBV7-9; CDR3: ASSKQGIRNTEAF
V: TRBV4-3; CDR3: ASSQGAGGNTGELF
V: TRBV6-1; CDR3: ASRERAVSTDTQY
V: TRBV7-8; CDR3: ASSIAGVSYEQY
V: TRBV5-4; CDR3: ASSLVHGRGYTDTQY
V: TRBV25-1; CDR3: ASLGPLNTEAF
V: TRBV6-1; CDR3: ASSYGTSAEKLF
V: TRBV5-1; CDR3: ASSEPPYEQY
V: TRBV20-1; CDR3: SGTRGETQY
V: TRBV7-9; CDR3: ASSLVGSGYGYT
V: TRBV4-1; CDR3: ASSQWTGGYEQF
V: TRBV6-1; CDR3: ASRGTGRNQPQH
V: TRBV7-8; CDR3: ASSLGSSGAYEQY
V: TRBV7-2; CDR3: ASSYTGETQY
V: TRBV27; CDR3: ASSLGLAAGEKETQY
V: TRBV7-9; CDR3: ASSFSTSGSTDTQY
V: TRBV7-6; CDR3: ASSFWTVALQETQY
V: TRBV5-1; CDR3: ASSSKSLRRTDTQY
V: TRBV19; CDR3: ASSFLRDEQF
V: TRBV11-2; CDR3: ASSFRTQTGELF
V: TRBV10-3; CDR3: AIGEYEQY
V: TRBV7-2; CDR3: ASSLVDNGLETQY
V: TRBV14; CDR3: ASSRGGLGQPQH
V: TRBV15; CDR3: ATSRDSQDGNTIY
V: TRBV18; CDR3: ASSPDSTNYGYT
V: TRBV28; CDR3: ASRDQWETQY
V: TRBV4-1; CDR3: ASSPSGTGNNSPLH
V: TRBV6-5; CDR3: ASSRGGAFQETQY
V: TRBV9; CDR3: ASSKTTSAGELF
V: TRBV7-2; CDR3: ASSLRRGQGTDTQY
V: TRBV7-3; CDR3: ASSRRPSGREPETQY
V: TRBV19; CDR3: ASASGGKITDTQY
V: TRBV5-6; CDR3: ASSLNKVGELF
V: TRBV7-9; CDR3: ASTTGGVRGANVLT
V: TRBV27; CDR3: ASSLIPDTEAF
V: TRBV7-9; CDR3: ASSNRAVSEAF
V: TRBV7-2; CDR3: ASSPLGSGGAETQY
V: TRBV27; CDR3: ASRLTGDYGYT
V: TRBV28; CDR3: ASSSGQETQY